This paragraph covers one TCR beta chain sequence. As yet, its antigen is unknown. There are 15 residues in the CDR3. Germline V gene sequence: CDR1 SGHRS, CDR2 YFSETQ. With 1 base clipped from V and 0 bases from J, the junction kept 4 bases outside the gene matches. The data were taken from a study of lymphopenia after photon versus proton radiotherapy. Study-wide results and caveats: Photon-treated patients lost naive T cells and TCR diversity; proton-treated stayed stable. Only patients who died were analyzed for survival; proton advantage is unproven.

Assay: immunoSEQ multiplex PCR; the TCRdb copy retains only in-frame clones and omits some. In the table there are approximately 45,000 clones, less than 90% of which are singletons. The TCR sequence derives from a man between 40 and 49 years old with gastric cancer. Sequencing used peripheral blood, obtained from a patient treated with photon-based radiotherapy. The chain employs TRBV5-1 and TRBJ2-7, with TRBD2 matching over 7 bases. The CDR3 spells CASSLFLADSYEQYF. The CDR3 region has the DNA TGCGCCAGCAGCTTGTTTCTAGCGGACTCCTACGAGCAGTACTTC.